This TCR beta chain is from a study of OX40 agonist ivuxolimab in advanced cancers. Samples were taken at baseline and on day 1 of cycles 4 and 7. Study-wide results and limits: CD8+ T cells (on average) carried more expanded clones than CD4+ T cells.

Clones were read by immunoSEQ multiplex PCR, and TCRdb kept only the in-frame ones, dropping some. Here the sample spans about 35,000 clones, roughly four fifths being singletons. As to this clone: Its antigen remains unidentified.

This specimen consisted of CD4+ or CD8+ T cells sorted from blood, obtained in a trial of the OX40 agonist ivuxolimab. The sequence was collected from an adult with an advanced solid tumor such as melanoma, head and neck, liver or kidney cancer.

CDR3 sequence: CAIVGRTALYNEQFF. As DNA, the CDR3 is TGTGCCATCGTAGGAAGGACAGCGCTTTACAATGAGCAGTTCTTC. J is TRBJ2-1 and V is TRBV2; perhaps TRBD1 as D (6 bases). There are 15 residues in the CDR3. Between the trimmed V and J ends, which lost 10 bases and 4 bases, there was a span of 20 bases. Germline V gives CDR1 SNHLY, CDR2 FYNNEI.